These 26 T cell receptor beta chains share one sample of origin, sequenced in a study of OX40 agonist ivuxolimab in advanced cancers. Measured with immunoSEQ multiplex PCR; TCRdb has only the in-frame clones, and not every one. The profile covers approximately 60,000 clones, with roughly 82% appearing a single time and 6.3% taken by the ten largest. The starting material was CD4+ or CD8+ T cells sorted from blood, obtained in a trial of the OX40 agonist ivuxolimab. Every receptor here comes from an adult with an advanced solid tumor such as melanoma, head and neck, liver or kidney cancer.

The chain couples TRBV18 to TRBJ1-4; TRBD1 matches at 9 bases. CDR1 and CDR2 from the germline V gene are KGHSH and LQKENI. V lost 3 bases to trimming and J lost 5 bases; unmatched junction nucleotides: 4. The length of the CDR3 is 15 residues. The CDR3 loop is CASSPNRGRNEKLFF. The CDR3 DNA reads TGTGCCAGCTCACCTAACAGGGGGCGAAATGAAAAACTGTTTTTT.

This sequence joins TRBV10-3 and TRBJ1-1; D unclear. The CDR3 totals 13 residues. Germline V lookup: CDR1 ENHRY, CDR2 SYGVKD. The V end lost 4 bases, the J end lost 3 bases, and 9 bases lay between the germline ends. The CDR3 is CAISAPRYTEAFF. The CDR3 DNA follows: TGTGCCATCAGTGCCCCTCGATACACTGAAGCTTTCTTT.

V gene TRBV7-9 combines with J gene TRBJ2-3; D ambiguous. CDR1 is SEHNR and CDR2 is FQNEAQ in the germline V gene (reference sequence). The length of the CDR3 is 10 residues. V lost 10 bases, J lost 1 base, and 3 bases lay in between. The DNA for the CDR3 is TGTGCCACCCGCACAGATACGCAGTATTTT. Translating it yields CATRTDTQYF.

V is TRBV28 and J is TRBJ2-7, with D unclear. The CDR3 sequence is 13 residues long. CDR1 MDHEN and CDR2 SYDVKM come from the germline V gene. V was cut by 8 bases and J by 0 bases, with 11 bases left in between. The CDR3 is CASLAWSSYEQYF. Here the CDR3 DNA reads TGTGCCAGCCTGGCCTGGAGCTCCTACGAGCAGTACTTC.

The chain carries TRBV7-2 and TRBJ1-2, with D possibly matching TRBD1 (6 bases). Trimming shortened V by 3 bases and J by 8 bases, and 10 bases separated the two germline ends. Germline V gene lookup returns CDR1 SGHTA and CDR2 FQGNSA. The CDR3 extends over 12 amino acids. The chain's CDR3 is CASSFLGGGYTF. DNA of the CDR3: TGTGCCAGCAGCTTCCTCGGGGGCGGCTACACCTTC.

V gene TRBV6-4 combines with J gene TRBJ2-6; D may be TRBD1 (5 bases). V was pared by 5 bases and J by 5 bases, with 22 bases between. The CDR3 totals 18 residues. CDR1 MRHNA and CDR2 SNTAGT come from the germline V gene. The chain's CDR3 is CASSRGYSRQSRANVLTF. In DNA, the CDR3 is TGTGCCAGCAGTAGGGGCTACTCACGACAAAGTCGGGCCAACGTCCTGACTTTC.

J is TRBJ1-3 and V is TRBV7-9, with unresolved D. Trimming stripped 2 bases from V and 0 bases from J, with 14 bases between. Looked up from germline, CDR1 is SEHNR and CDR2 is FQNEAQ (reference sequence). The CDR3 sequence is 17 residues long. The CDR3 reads CASSLRITVNSGNTIYF. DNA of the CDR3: TGTGCCAGCAGCTTACGTATCACCGTAAACTCTGGAAACACCATATATTTT.

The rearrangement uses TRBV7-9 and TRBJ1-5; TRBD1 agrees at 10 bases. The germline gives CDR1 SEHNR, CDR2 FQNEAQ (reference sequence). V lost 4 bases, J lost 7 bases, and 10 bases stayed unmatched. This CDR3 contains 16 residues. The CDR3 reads CASSSDIGTGEQPQHF. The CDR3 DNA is TGTGCCAGCAGCTCAGACATCGGGACAGGGGAGCAGCCCCAGCATTTT.

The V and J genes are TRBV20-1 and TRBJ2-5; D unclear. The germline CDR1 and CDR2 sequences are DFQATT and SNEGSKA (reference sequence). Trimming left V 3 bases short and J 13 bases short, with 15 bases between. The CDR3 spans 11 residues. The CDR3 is CSASPGRRMYF. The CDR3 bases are TGCAGTGCTAGTCCCGGCAGGCGGATGTACTTC.

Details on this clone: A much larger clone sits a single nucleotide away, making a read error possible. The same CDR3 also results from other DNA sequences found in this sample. The CDR3 loop reads CASSSGQGYEQYF. CDR3 DNA sequence: TGTGCCAGCAGTTCGGGACAGGGCTACGAGCAGTACTTC. This chain uses TRBV28 with TRBJ2-7, with 9 bases fitting TRBD1. Germline-derived CDR1 and CDR2 are MDHEN and SYDVKM. The V segment lost 4 bases and the J segment 3 bases; nucleotides outside the gene matches: 1. The CDR3 consists of 13 residues.

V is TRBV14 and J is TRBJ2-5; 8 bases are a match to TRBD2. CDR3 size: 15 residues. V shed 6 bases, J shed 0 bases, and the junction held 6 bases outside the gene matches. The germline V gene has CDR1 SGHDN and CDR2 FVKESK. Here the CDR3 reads CASRNPGGDQETQYF. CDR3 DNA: TGTGCCAGCAGGAACCCGGGGGGGGACCAAGAGACCCAGTACTTC.

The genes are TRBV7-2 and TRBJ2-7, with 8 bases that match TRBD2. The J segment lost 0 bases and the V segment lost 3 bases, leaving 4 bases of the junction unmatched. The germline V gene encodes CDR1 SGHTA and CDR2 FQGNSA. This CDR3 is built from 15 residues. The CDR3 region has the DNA TGTGCCAGCAGCTTGGATAGCGGGAACTCCTACGAGCAGTACTTC. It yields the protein CASSLDSGNSYEQYF.

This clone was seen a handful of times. The CDR3 coding sequence is TGTGCCAGCAGTTTAGACCAGGGGATTAGGAGCTATGGCTACACCTTC. Amino acids: CASSLDQGIRSYGYTF. The chain is built from TRBV28 and TRBJ1-2; D might be TRBD1 (6 bases). This CDR3 comprises 16 residues. V was pared by 2 bases and J by 4 bases, with 17 bases between. Germline values: CDR1 MDHEN, CDR2 SYDVKM.

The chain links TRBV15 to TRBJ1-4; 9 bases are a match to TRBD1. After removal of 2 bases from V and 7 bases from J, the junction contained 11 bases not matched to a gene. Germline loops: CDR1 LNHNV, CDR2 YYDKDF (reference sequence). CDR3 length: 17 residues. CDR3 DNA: TGTGCCACCAGCAGAAATCGGCCGGGACAGGGTGGTGAAAAACTGTTTTTT. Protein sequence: CATSRNRPGQGGEKLFF.

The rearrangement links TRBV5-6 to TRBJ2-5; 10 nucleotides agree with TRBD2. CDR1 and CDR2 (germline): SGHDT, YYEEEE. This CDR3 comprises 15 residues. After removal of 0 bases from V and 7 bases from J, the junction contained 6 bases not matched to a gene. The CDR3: CASSLVAGGLGTQYF. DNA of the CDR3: TGTGCCAGCAGCTTGGTAGCGGGAGGACTTGGGACCCAGTACTTC.

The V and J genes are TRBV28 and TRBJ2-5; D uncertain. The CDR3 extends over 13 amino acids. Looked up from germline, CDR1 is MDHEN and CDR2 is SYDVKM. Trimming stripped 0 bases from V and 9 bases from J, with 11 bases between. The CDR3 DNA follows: TGTGCCAGCAGTTTATGGGCTGTTAAGGCCCAGTACTTC. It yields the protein CASSLWAVKAQYF.

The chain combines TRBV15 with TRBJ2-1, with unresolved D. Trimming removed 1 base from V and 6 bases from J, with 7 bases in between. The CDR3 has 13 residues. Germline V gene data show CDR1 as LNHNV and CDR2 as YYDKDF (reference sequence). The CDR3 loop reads CATSRGDSNEQFF. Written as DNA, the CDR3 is TGTGCCACCAGCAGAGGAGACTCCAATGAGCAGTTCTTC.

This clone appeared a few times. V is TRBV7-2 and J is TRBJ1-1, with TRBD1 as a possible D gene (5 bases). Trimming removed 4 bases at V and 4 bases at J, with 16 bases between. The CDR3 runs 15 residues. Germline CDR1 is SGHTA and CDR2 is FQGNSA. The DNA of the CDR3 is TGTGCCAGCAGCTATGACAGAGAGAGGAGCACTGAAGCTTTCTTT. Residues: CASSYDRERSTEAFF.

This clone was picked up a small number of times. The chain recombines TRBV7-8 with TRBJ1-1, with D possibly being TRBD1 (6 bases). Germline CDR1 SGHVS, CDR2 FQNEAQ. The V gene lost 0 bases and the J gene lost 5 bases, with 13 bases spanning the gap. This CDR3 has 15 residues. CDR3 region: CASSLAGGQGTEAFF. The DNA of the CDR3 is TGTGCCAGCAGCTTAGCGGGGGGCCAGGGGACTGAAGCTTTCTTT.

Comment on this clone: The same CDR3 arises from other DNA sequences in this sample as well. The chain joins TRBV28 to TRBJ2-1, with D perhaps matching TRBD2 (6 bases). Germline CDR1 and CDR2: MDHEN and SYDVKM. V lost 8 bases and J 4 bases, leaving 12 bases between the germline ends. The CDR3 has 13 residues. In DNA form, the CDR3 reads TGTGCCAGCTCGACGGGAGCATACAATGAGCAGTTCTTC. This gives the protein CASSTGAYNEQFF.

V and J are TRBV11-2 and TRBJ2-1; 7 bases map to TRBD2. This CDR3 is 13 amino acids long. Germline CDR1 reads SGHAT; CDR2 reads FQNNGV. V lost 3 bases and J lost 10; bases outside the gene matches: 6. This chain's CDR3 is CASSLGLGGEQFF. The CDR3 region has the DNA TGTGCCAGCAGCTTGGGGCTGGGGGGGGAGCAGTTCTTC.

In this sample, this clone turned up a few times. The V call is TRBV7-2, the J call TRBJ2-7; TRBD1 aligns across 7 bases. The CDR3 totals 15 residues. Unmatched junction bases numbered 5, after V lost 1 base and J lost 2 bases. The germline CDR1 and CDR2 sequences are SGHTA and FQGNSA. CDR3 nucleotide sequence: TGTGCCAGCAGCTTAGGTGGCCAGGGGGCCTACGAGCAGTACTTC. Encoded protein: CASSLGGQGAYEQYF.

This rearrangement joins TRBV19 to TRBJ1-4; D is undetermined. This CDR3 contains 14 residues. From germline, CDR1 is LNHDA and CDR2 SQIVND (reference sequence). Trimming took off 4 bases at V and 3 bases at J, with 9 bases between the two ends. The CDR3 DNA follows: TGTGCCAGTAGTACGCAACGAGCTAATGAAAAACTGTTTTTT. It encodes CASSTQRANEKLFF.

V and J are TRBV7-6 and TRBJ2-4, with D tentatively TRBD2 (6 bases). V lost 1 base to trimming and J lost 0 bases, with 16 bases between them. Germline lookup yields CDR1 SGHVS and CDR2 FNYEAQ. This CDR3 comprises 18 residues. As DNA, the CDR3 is TGTGCCAGCAGCTTAGAGGCGGGGAGCGTACTAGCCAAAAACATTCAGTACTTC. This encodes CASSLEAGSVLAKNIQYF.

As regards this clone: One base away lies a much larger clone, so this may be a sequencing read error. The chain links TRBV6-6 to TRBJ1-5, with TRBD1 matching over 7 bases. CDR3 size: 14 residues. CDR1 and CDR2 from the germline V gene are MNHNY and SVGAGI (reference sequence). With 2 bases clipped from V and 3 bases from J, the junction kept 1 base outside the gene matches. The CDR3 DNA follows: TGTGCCAGCAGTTACGGGACAGACAATCAGCCCCAGCATTTT. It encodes CASSYGTDNQPQHF.

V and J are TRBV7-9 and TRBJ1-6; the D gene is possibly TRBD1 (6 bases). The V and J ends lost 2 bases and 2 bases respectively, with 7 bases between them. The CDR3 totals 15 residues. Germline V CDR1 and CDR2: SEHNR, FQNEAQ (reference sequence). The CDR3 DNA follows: TGTGCCAGCAGCTTAACAGGGACCTATAATTCACCCCTCCACTTT. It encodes CASSLTGTYNSPLHF. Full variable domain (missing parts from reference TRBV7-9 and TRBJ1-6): DTGVSQNPRHKITKRGQNVTFRCDPISEHNRLYWYRQTLGQGPEFLTYFQNEAQLEKSRLLSDRFSAERPKGSFSTLEIQRTEQGDSAMYLCASSLTGTYNSPLHFGNGTRLTVT.